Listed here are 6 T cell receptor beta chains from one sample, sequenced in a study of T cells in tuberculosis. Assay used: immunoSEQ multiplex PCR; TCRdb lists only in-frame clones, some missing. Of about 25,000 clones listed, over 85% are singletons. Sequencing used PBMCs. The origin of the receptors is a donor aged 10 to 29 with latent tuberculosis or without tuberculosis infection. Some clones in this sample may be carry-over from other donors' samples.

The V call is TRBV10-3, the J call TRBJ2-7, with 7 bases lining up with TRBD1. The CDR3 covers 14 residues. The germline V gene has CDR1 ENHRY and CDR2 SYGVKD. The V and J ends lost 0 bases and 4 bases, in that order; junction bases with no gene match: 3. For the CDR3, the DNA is TGTGCCATCAGTGAGTCCACAGGGGTGTACGAGCAGTACTTC. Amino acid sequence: CAISESTGVYEQYF.

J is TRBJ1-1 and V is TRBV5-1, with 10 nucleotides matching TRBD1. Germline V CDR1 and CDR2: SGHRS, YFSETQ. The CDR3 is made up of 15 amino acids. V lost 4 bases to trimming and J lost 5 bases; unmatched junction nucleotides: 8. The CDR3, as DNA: TGCGCCAGCAGCGGGGGACAGGGGAGAGGTACTGAAGCTTTCTTT. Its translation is CASSGGQGRGTEAFF.

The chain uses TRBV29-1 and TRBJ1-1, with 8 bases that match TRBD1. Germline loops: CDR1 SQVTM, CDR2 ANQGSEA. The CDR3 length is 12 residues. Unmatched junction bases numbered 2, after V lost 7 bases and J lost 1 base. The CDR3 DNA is TGCAGCGGAGACAGGGGGAACACTGAAGCTTTCTTT. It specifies CSGDRGNTEAFF.

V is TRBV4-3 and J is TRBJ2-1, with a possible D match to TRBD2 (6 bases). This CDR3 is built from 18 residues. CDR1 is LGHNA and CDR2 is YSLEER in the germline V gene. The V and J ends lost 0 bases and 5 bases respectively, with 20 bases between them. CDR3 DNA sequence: TGCGCCAGCAGCCAAGATCTTTTTCGCGGGGTATCGAACAATGAGCAGTTCTTC. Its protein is CASSQDLFRGVSNNEQFF.

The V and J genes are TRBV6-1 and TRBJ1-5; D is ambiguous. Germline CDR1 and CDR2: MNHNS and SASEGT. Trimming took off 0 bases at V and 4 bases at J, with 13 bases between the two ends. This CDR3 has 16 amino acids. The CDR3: CASSEAWTGKNQPQHF. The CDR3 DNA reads TGTGCCAGCAGTGAAGCTTGGACGGGGAAGAATCAGCCCCAGCATTTT.

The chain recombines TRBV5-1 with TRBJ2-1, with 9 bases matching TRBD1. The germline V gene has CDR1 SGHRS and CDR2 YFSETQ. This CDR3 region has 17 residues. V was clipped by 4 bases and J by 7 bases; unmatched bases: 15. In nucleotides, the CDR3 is TGCGCCAGCAGCCAACCCCAGCCGGGACAGGGCTCGAATGAGCAGTTCTTC. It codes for CASSQPQPGQGSNEQFF.